A selection of T cell receptor beta chains follows, all from one sample in a study of blood T cell repertoires in COVID-19. Here immunoSEQ multiplex PCR was the method, and the copy in TCRdb shows in-frame clones only, minus some. The data contain about 120,000 clones, roughly 80% of them singletons. Sequenced input: peripheral blood. These receptors all come from a man under 40 with acute or convalescent COVID-19. CDR3s include the opening cysteine and the closing phenylalanine or tryptophan. Fields, in order: CDR3 length, clone size, D gene, V gene, J gene, CDR3 DNA, CDR3 protein. The D gene is left open where the match is weak. Rows give clone size only sometimes, using once, few, many, or a class for an expanded clone.

len: 13
abundance: NA
d_gene: NA
v_gene: TRBV7-3
j_gene: TRBJ1-1
CDR3nt: TGTGCCAGCAGCTTATCAGGGTACACTGAAGCTTTCTTT
CDR3aa: CASSLSGYTEAFF

len: 15
abundance: NA
d_gene: TRBD1
v_gene: TRBV7-6
j_gene: TRBJ2-5
CDR3nt: TGTGCCAGCAGCCCATGGACAGGGCAGGGAGAGACCCAGTACTTC
CDR3aa: CASSPWTGQGETQYF

len: 11
abundance: NA
d_gene: NA
v_gene: TRBV6-2/TRBV6-3
j_gene: TRBJ1-2
CDR3nt: TGTGCCAGCAGTTACAACTCCGGCTACACCTTC
CDR3aa: CASSYNSGYTF

len: 13
abundance: NA
d_gene: NA
v_gene: TRBV24-1
j_gene: TRBJ1-2
CDR3nt: TGTGCCACCAATCCGGGGTCTAACTATGGCTACACCTTC
CDR3aa: CATNPGSNYGYTF

len: 13
abundance: NA
d_gene: NA
v_gene: TRBV5-6
j_gene: TRBJ1-1
CDR3nt: TGTGCCAGCAGCTTGGTCCCAAGCAATGAAGCTTTCTTT
CDR3aa: CASSLVPSNEAFF

len: 15
abundance: NA
d_gene: NA
v_gene: TRBV4-1
j_gene: TRBJ2-5
CDR3nt: TGCGCCAGCAGCCAAGAAGTCAGGATGCCAGAGACCCAGTACTTC
CDR3aa: CASSQEVRMPETQYF

len: 14
abundance: NA
d_gene: NA
v_gene: TRBV6-4
j_gene: TRBJ1-2
CDR3nt: TGTGCCAGCAGGCGGAAGGTATCTAACTATGGCTACACCTTC
CDR3aa: CASRRKVSNYGYTF

len: 13
abundance: NA
d_gene: TRBD2
v_gene: TRBV10-3
j_gene: TRBJ2-5
CDR3nt: TGTGCCATCAAGAGGCTAGCGGGAGAGACCCAGTACTTC
CDR3aa: CAIKRLAGETQYF

len: 15
abundance: NA
d_gene: TRBD2
v_gene: TRBV13
j_gene: TRBJ2-2
CDR3nt: TGTGCCAGCAGCCCCCCGGGACTAGAGGAGCGGGAGCTGTTTTTT
CDR3aa: CASSPPGLEERELFF

len: 19
abundance: NA
d_gene: TRBD2
v_gene: TRBV19
j_gene: TRBJ2-1
CDR3nt: TGTGCCAGTAGTGAAATACGTGGACTAGCGGGGAACTCCTACAATGAGCAGTTCTTC
CDR3aa: CASSEIRGLAGNSYNEQFF

len: 15
abundance: NA
d_gene: TRBD2
v_gene: TRBV19
j_gene: TRBJ2-3
CDR3nt: TGTGCCAGTAGTATGCTAGCGGCCATGACAGATACGCAGTATTTT
CDR3aa: CASSMLAAMTDTQYF

len: 12
abundance: once
d_gene: NA
v_gene: TRBV14
j_gene: TRBJ1-1
CDR3nt: TGTGCCAGCAGCTACTCCTCAGGGCAAGCTTTCTTT
CDR3aa: CASSYSSGQAFF

len: 13
abundance: few
d_gene: NA
v_gene: TRBV12-3/TRBV12-4
j_gene: TRBJ1-5
CDR3nt: TGTGCCAGCAGTTTAGGGCAGGGCCAGCCCCAGCATTTT
CDR3aa: CASSLGQGQPQHF